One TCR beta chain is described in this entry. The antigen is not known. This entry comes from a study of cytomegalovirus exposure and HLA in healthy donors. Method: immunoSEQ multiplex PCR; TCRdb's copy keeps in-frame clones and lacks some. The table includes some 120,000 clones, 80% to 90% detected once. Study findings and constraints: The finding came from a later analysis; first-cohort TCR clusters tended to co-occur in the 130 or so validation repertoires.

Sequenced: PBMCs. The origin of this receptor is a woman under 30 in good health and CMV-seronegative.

The CDR3 region is CASSPPGGGTEAFF. CDR3 nucleotide sequence: TGTGCCAGCAGCCCCCCGGGGGGAGGGACTGAAGCTTTCTTT. J is TRBJ1-1 and V is TRBV6-5, with D possibly matching TRBD1 (5 bases). V gave up 6 bases and J gave up 5 bases, with 16 bases separating them. The CDR3 length is 14 residues. Germline lookup yields CDR1 MNHEY and CDR2 SVGAGI.